The present entry profiles one T cell receptor beta chain with its context. The antigen is undetermined. The data belong to a study of T cells in lung cancer brain metastases. Study-wide results and limits: Most clones were lesion-specific, with limited overlap between paired lesions (Morisita around 0.25). Paired primaries held more unique productive clones than brain metastases (median approximately 4,500 versus 1,500).

The CDR3 is 13 residues long. Trimming took off 4 bases at V and 2 bases at J, with 8 bases between the two ends. CDR1 is SGHNT and CDR2 is YYREEE in the germline V gene (reference sequence). Libraries were prepared by immunoSEQ multiplex PCR; TCRdb keeps only in-frame clonotypes and omits some of them. The sample holds roughly 5,100 clones, around 84% seen once. The sequenced sample consisted of tumor tissue from a brain metastasis. The receptor's source is a man in his fifties with non-small cell lung cancer that had spread to the brain. The V gene is TRBV5-4, the J gene TRBJ2-3; D gene unclear. The CDR3 nucleotides read TGTGCCAGCAGCACTCCTTCCACAGATACGCAGTATTTT. It codes for CASSTPSTDTQYF.